These T cell receptor beta chains were read from a single sample in a study of OX40 agonist ivuxolimab in advanced cancers. TCRdb's copy holds only in-frame clones and misses some; the assay was immunoSEQ multiplex PCR. The sample yields about 130,000 clones, just over 90% seen once. Sequencing was performed on CD4+ or CD8+ T cells sorted from blood, taken in a trial of the OX40 agonist ivuxolimab. These receptors came from an adult with an advanced solid tumor such as melanoma, head and neck, liver or kidney cancer. The CDR3 runs from the conserved cysteine through the conserved F or W. The D gene is left open where the match is weak. For some rows the clone size is stated as once, few or many, or as a class when expanded; others skip it.

v_call	cdr3_length	d_call	j_call	clone_size	cdr3_nt	cdr3_aa
TRBV19	15	.	TRBJ2-4	.	TGTGCCACCGCCGAGGGATCTCTAGCCAAAAACATTCAGTACTTC	CATAEGSLAKNIQYF
TRBV7-3	13	.	TRBJ1-1	.	TGTGCCAGCAGCTTAAGGAGCCACACTGAAGCTTTCTTT	CASSLRSHTEAFF
TRBV4-1	17	.	TRBJ1-1	.	TGCGCCAGCAGCCAATTTCACGGAGGGATATCGAACACTGAAGCTTTCTTT	CASSQFHGGISNTEAFF
TRBV28	14	TRBD2	TRBJ2-1	.	TGTGCCAGCAGCGGGACTAGCCGTTACAATGAGCAGTTCTTC	CASSGTSRYNEQFF
TRBV19	16	.	TRBJ1-3	.	TGTGCCAGTATCGCGCAGGGAATCAATTCTGGAAACACCATATATTTT	CASIAQGINSGNTIYF
TRBV5-1	16	TRBD1	TRBJ2-5	.	TGCGCCAGCAGCTTGGAAGTGGGACAGGGTCGAGAGACCCAGTACTTC	CASSLEVGQGRETQYF
TRBV28	15	TRBD1	TRBJ1-4	.	TGTGCCAGCAGTTGGAGCCGGGACAGGAATGAAAAACTGTTTTTT	CASSWSRDRNEKLFF
TRBV6-6	13	.	TRBJ1-2	once	TGTGCCAGCAGTTCGGGAACCCTGGGGGGCTACACCTTC	CASSSGTLGGYTF
TRBV7-2	15	.	TRBJ1-1	.	TGTGCCAGCAGCTTAGCGGGAGGCGTGAACACTGAAGCTTTCTTT	CASSLAGGVNTEAFF
TRBV5-1	13	.	TRBJ2-2	.	TGCGCCAGCAGCTTGACAGGGTCCGGGGAGCTGTTTTTT	CASSLTGSGELFF
TRBV7-2	15	.	TRBJ2-7	.	TGTGCCAGCAGCTACCCCCGTTACACTTCCTACGAGCAGTACTTC	CASSYPRYTSYEQYF
TRBV18	14	TRBD1	TRBJ2-2	.	TGTGCCAGCTCACAGGGACAGACCACAGGGGAGCTGTTTTTT	CASSQGQTTGELFF
TRBV9	14	.	TRBJ1-2	.	TGTGCCAGCAGCGTAACGGGGGGGGCCATTGGCTACACCTTC	CASSVTGGAIGYTF
TRBV7-8	13	TRBD1	TRBJ1-1	.	TGTGCCAGCAGCCCAGGACAGGGATCTGAAGCTTTCTTT	CASSPGQGSEAFF
TRBV5-4	17	TRBD2	TRBJ2-1	.	TGTGCCAGCAGCCGGGGACTAGCGGGCGTCCTCGCCAATGAGCAGTTCTTC	CASSRGLAGVLANEQFF
TRBV7-9	12	.	TRBJ2-7	.	TGTGCCAGCGTGGGACCCGACTACGAGCAGTACTTC	CASVGPDYEQYF
TRBV4-3	14	TRBD1	TRBJ1-1	.	TGCGCCAGCAGCCAAGGAACAGGGGACACTGAAGCTTTCTTT	CASSQGTGDTEAFF
TRBV28	16	.	TRBJ1-5	.	TGTGCCAGCAGTTTAATCTTCCAGGGGATTTTTCAGCCCCAGCATTTT	CASSLIFQGIFQPQHF
TRBV5-1	14	.	TRBJ2-5	.	TGCGCCAGCAGCTTGGACAGCACAAGCGAGACCCAGTACTTC	CASSLDSTSETQYF
TRBV7-2	15	.	TRBJ1-5	.	TGTGCCAGCAGCTTTGGACAGAGCCGCAATCAGCCCCAGCATTTT	CASSFGQSRNQPQHF
TRBV28	15	.	TRBJ2-3	.	TGTGCCAGCAGTCCTTACAGGAGAGGAACAGATACGCAGTATTTT	CASSPYRRGTDTQYF
TRBV7-2	13	.	TRBJ1-2	.	TGTGCCAGCAGCTTAGATCCAATGTATGGCTACACCTTC	CASSLDPMYGYTF